This passage covers 29 T cell receptor beta chains from one sample sequenced in a study of shared clonotypes between healthy human individuals. Naive CD8 isolation took CD45RO-negative cells positively selected for CCR7 and excluded terminally differentiated effector memory CD45RA+ cells. The table came from immunoSEQ multiplex PCR; TCRdb's copy has only in-frame clones and leaves some out. This sample has about 2 million clones; about 95% occur once, and the top ten carry roughly 1.1%. The sample comprised naive CD8+ T cells sorted from blood. The receptors here all came from a man aged 18 to 35 in good health.

This clone came up once. The chain carries TRBV6-1 and TRBJ2-7; maybe TRBD2 (6 bases). Trimming took 7 bases from V and 3 from J, leaving 13 bases between them. CDR1 and CDR2 from the germline V gene are MNHNS and SASEGT. The length of the CDR3 is 13 residues. The CDR3 here is CASTLAGGYEQYF. Here the CDR3 DNA reads TGTGCCAGCACGCTTGCCGGGGGCTACGAGCAGTACTTC.

Worth noting for this clone: The sample contains more than one DNA sequence encoding this CDR3. The chain links TRBV29-1 to TRBJ1-1; no definite D call. Germline CDR1 is SQVTM and CDR2 is ANQGSEA. This CDR3 contains 12 residues. V lost 4 bases and J lost 1, with 7 bases in between. CDR3 in amino acids: CSVAAENTEAFF. The CDR3 DNA is TGCAGCGTTGCAGCGGAGAACACTGAAGCTTTCTTT.

The rearrangement joins TRBV11-2 to TRBJ2-3; D possibly corresponds to TRBD1 (6 bases). This CDR3 is built from 14 residues. Germline CDR1 and CDR2: SGHAT and FQNNGV. With 2 bases removed from V and 6 bases from J, the gap between germline ends came to 12 bases. The CDR3 region has the DNA TGTGCCAGCAGCTTAAGGACAGAGGACGATACGCAGTATTTT. Its protein product is CASSLRTEDDTQYF.

The genes are TRBV6-6 and TRBJ2-7; 8 nucleotides line up with TRBD2. The germline V gene encodes CDR1 MNHNY and CDR2 SVGAGI (reference sequence). With 2 bases clipped from V and 3 bases from J, the junction kept 9 bases outside the gene matches. The CDR3 runs 16 residues. This chain's CDR3 is CASSYGPGLVLYEQYF. The CDR3 DNA follows: TGTGCCAGCAGTTACGGGCCGGGACTAGTACTCTACGAGCAGTACTTC.

The chain joins TRBV4-1 to TRBJ1-2; unclear D gene. Germline-derived CDR1 and CDR2 are MGHRA and YSYEKL. The CDR3 has 15 amino acids. Trimming took 6 bases from V and 5 from J, leaving 19 bases between them. This chain's CDR3 is CASRDGLFSGYGYTF. The DNA for the CDR3 is TGCGCCAGCAGGGACGGGCTCTTCTCGGGGTATGGCTACACCTTC.

V is TRBV7-9 and J is TRBJ1-4; D is undetermined. The germline CDR1 and CDR2 sequences are SEHNR and FQNEAQ (reference sequence). CDR3 length: 14 amino acids. V was trimmed by 1 base and J by 8 bases, leaving 11 bases between them. The chain's CDR3 is CASSLVGREEKLFF. The CDR3 DNA reads TGTGCCAGCAGCTTAGTGGGGAGGGAGGAAAAACTGTTTTTT.

As concerns this clone: The identical CDR3 is also encoded by other nucleotide sequences in the sample. CDR3 sequence reads: CASSLGVTSTDTQYF. For the CDR3, the DNA is TGTGCCAGCAGCTTGGGGGTGACTAGCACAGATACGCAGTATTTT. The V and J genes are TRBV5-4 and TRBJ2-3; D is unclear. Trimming took 0 bases from V and 0 from J, leaving 8 bases between them. Germline CDR1 SGHNT, CDR2 YYREEE (reference sequence). This CDR3 is 15 amino acids long.

CDR3 sequence reads: CASSELASRGETQYF. The CDR3 nucleotides are TGTGCCAGCAGTGAATTGGCCAGCCGTGGGGAGACCCAGTACTTC. The V and J genes are TRBV6-1 and TRBJ2-5; D gene uncertain. V lost 2 bases to trimming and J lost 5 bases, with 15 bases between them. The CDR3 totals 15 residues. Germline V gene data show CDR1 as MNHNS and CDR2 as SASEGT.

The CDR3 protein is CASSEVGLAGQETQYF. The DNA for the CDR3 is TGTGCCAGCAGTGAAGTGGGGCTAGCGGGACAAGAGACCCAGTACTTC. The genes are TRBV6-1 and TRBJ2-5, with 9 bases matching TRBD2. V shed 1 base and J 2 bases; nucleotides not matched to a gene: 5. CDR1 and CDR2 from the germline V gene are MNHNS and SASEGT. CDR3 length equals 16 residues.

The V call is TRBV10-2, the J call TRBJ1-5, with 12 bases identical to TRBD1. The CDR3 spans 13 residues. Germline V CDR1 and CDR2: WSHSY, SAAADI. The V gene end was trimmed by 8 bases and the J gene end by 6 bases; junction bases not matched to a gene: 2. CDR3 residues: CASGTGGFQPQHF. For the CDR3, the DNA is TGCGCCAGCGGGACAGGGGGCTTTCAGCCCCAGCATTTT.

The chain is built from TRBV7-9 and TRBJ2-7, with 8 bases identical to TRBD2. The CDR3 is 16 residues long. Germline V gene lookup returns CDR1 SEHNR and CDR2 FQNEAQ (reference sequence). J lost 3 bases, V lost 0 bases, and 7 bases had no gene match. For the CDR3, the DNA is TGTGCCAGCAGCTTAGCCCAAGCGGGGGAGGTCTACGAGCAGTACTTC. Translating gives CASSLAQAGEVYEQYF.

This chain uses TRBV13 with TRBJ1-2; no reliable D call. This CDR3 region has 13 residues. V lost 2 bases to trimming and J lost 1 base, with 5 bases between them. CDR1 and CDR2 (germline): PRHDT, FYEKMQ (reference sequence). CDR3 sequence: CASSLRNNYGYTF. The DNA of the CDR3 is TGTGCCAGCAGCTTACGAAATAACTATGGCTACACCTTC.

On this clone itself: Other DNA sequences in this specimen translate into the identical CDR3. The rearrangement joins TRBV30 to TRBJ2-7; D is perhaps TRBD1 (5 bases). Germline V gene sequence: CDR1 GTSNPN, CDR2 SVGIG (reference sequence). The CDR3 has 12 residues. Trimming stripped 3 bases from V and 2 bases from J, with 8 bases between. CDR3 amino acids: CAWSQDTYEQYF. CDR3 nucleotide sequence: TGTGCCTGGAGCCAGGACACCTACGAGCAGTACTTC.

CDR3 residues: CASSTREALNTGELFF. CDR3 coding DNA: TGTGCCAGCAGCACTCGGGAGGCCCTCAACACCGGGGAGCTGTTTTTT. This rearrangement joins TRBV7-9 to TRBJ2-2, with 7 bases matching TRBD2. Per germline, CDR1 SEHNR and CDR2 FQNEAQ (reference sequence). This CDR3 comprises 16 residues. With V trimmed by 5 bases and J by 2 bases, 8 bases remained unmatched.

The chain uses TRBV4-1 and TRBJ2-1; the match to TRBD2 covers 10 bases. The germline V gene has CDR1 MGHRA and CDR2 YSYEKL. V lost 0 bases, J lost 4 bases, and 3 bases stayed unmatched. The CDR3 extends over 16 amino acids. CDR3 loop: CASSQEEAGGYNEQFF. In DNA form, the CDR3 reads TGCGCCAGCAGCCAAGAGGAAGCGGGGGGGTACAATGAGCAGTTCTTC.

This clone was counted once. V and J are TRBV27 and TRBJ2-7; D is perhaps TRBD1 or TRBD2 (7 bases each). Trimming removed 11 bases from V and 1 base from J, with 18 bases in between. Germline V gene sequence: CDR1 MNHEY, CDR2 SMNVEV (reference sequence). This CDR3 region has 14 residues. The CDR3 DNA reads TGTGCCGCCGGGGAGGGGACAGTATCCTACGAGCAGTACTTC. It is translated as CAAGEGTVSYEQYF.

V and J are TRBV29-1 and TRBJ2-7; 7 bases align to TRBD1. The CDR3 extends over 15 amino acids. The V segment lost 1 base and the J segment 6 bases; nucleotides outside the gene matches: 12. Per the germline V gene, CDR1 is SQVTM and CDR2 is ANQGSEA. The CDR3 nucleotides are TGCAGCGTTGAAGGTTGGAGACAGGGAGAAGGCGAGCAGTACTTC. Translated: CSVEGWRQGEGEQYF.

V usage is TRBV7-9 and J usage is TRBJ2-1; TRBD2 agrees at 8 bases. V gave up 1 base and J gave up 4 bases; unmatched junction bases: 3. This CDR3 comprises 15 residues. Germline V gene data show CDR1 as SEHNR and CDR2 as FQNEAQ (reference sequence). Written as DNA, the CDR3 is TGTGCCAGCAGCTTAGTGGGCGGGGGGTACAATGAGCAGTTCTTC. Its translation is CASSLVGGGYNEQFF.

A remark on this clone: Other DNA sequences in this sample translate to the same CDR3. This chain uses TRBV7-6 with TRBJ2-7, with D perhaps TRBD1 (6 bases). The V end was cut by 5 bases, the J end by 0 bases, with 14 bases between. CDR1 is SGHVS and CDR2 is FNYEAQ in the germline V gene. The CDR3 extends over 15 amino acids. As DNA, the CDR3 is TGTGCCAGCAGCCTCGAGACAGGAAGCTCCTACGAGCAGTACTTC. Translated, it gives CASSLETGSSYEQYF.

The J gene is TRBJ2-2, the V gene TRBV14, with a possible D match to TRBD2 (5 bases). The germline CDR1 and CDR2 sequences are SGHDN and FVKESK. The CDR3 runs 20 residues. The V end lost 2 bases, the J end lost 0 bases, and 22 bases lay between the germline ends. The CDR3 protein is CASSQRGFLPRDSNTGELFF. The CDR3 region has the DNA TGTGCCAGCAGCCAACGGGGATTCCTGCCTAGGGATTCGAACACCGGGGAGCTGTTTTTT.

The chain has TRBV6-5 and TRBJ2-4, with no clear D. Germline values: CDR1 MNHEY, CDR2 SVGAGI. Trimming removed 1 base from V and 1 base from J, with 5 bases in between. The CDR3 is 14 amino acids. This CDR3 reads CASSYLRAKNIQYF. In DNA, the CDR3 is TGTGCCAGCAGTTACTTGAGGGCCAAAAACATTCAGTACTTC.

The rearrangement joins TRBV2 to TRBJ1-1; no firm D call. The CDR3 spans 14 residues. V was shortened by 2 bases and J by 1 base, with 8 bases between the two germline ends. CDR1 SNHLY and CDR2 FYNNEI come from the germline V gene. DNA for the CDR3: TGTGCCAGCAGTGAACAGTTCAGGAACACTGAAGCTTTCTTT. Encoded protein: CASSEQFRNTEAFF. Filled out from reference TRBV2 and TRBJ1-1, the complete variable domain reads EPEVTQTPSHQVTQMGQEVILRCVPISNHLYFYWYRQILGQKVEFLVSFYNNEISEKSEIFDDQFSVERPDGSNFTLKIRSTKLEDSAMYFCASSEQFRNTEAFFGQGTRLTVV.

The chain uses TRBV25-1 and TRBJ2-3; tentative D call: TRBD1 (5 bases). The CDR3 is 16 residues long. V was cut by 2 bases and J by 4 bases, with 16 bases left in between. Germline loops: CDR1 MGHDK, CDR2 SYGVNS. The DNA for the CDR3 is TGTGCCAGCAGTGAACAGGGTATGGTAAACGCAGATACGCAGTATTTT. Amino acid sequence: CASSEQGMVNADTQYF.

The chain links TRBV7-9 to TRBJ2-2, with D maybe TRBD2 (6 bases). The V gene's germline CDR1 is SEHNR and CDR2 FQNEAQ (reference sequence). The CDR3 spans 17 residues. Trimming pared 0 bases from V and 5 bases from J, leaving 16 bases between. CDR3 sequence: CASSLAGGGLGTGELFF. CDR3 nucleotide sequence: TGTGCCAGCAGCTTAGCCGGGGGAGGCCTTGGAACCGGGGAGCTGTTTTTT.

About this clone: The sample contains more than one DNA sequence encoding this CDR3. The rearrangement uses TRBV5-4 and TRBJ2-7, with unresolved D. Germline loops: CDR1 SGHNT, CDR2 YYREEE (reference sequence). Deletions cut 0 bases from V and 5 bases from J, with 6 bases between. CDR3 length equals 12 residues. In DNA form, the CDR3 reads TGTGCCAGCAGCTTGGCTGGTGACGAGCAGTACTTC. It is translated as CASSLAGDEQYF.

Worth noting for this clone: Distinct nucleotide sequences in the sample also encode this CDR3. The V gene is TRBV19, the J gene TRBJ2-7, with TRBD1 as a possible D gene (6 bases). Per the germline V gene, CDR1 is LNHDA and CDR2 is SQIVND (reference sequence). V was cut by 3 bases and J by 4 bases, with 10 bases left in between. The CDR3 extends over 13 amino acids. The CDR3 spells CASSIGGAYEQYF. The CDR3 DNA sequence: TGTGCCAGTAGTATTGGGGGCGCGTACGAGCAGTACTTC.

This clone came up once. V is TRBV10-1 and J is TRBJ1-1; D call uncertain. The CDR3 sequence is 11 residues long. Germline-derived CDR1 and CDR2 are WNHNN and SYGVQD (reference sequence). V shed 8 bases and J shed 7 bases, with 11 bases lying between them. This CDR3 is CASRGLGEAFF. CDR3 DNA sequence: TGCGCCAGCCGCGGACTCGGTGAAGCTTTCTTT.

To note about this clone: It is likely a read error: a sequence one base away is far more abundant. V is TRBV2 and J is TRBJ2-5; no clear D. This CDR3 has 12 residues. The germline V gene has CDR1 SNHLY and CDR2 FYNNEI. Trimming left V 7 bases short and J 2 bases short, with 8 bases between. CDR3 DNA sequence: TGTGCCAGCACCGAGTGGCAAGAGACCCAGTACTTC. Translation gives CASTEWQETQYF.

The chain uses TRBV4-3 and TRBJ2-7; D may correspond to TRBD1 or TRBD2 (6 bases each). The germline V and J ends were trimmed by 0 bases and 3 bases, with 18 bases remaining between them. The CDR3 runs to 17 residues. Per germline, CDR1 LGHNA and CDR2 YSLEER. DNA for the CDR3: TGCGCCAGCAGCCAAGATGTGGCGAGGGGGAGGCTCTACGAGCAGTACTTC. It yields the protein CASSQDVARGRLYEQYF.